This T cell receptor beta chain was documented in a study of shared clonotypes between healthy human individuals (TCRdb year 2020). Concerning the study at large: The cohort comprised two women and a few men aged 18 to 49 years. For each donor, three plates each were used for CD4 naive and CD4 memory, two plates were used for CD8 naive, and one plate was used for CD8 memory. To estimate repertoire size and how much clonotypes are shared between individuals, the study performed deep sequencing of blood TCR repertoires from a handful of healthy adults. Different laboratories and diverse techniques were used to prepare libraries and sequence TCR repertoires, to increase sequencing depth and limit assay-specific biases. Between about 0.94 and 8.9 billion PBMCs per donor were obtained by leukapheresis.

About this clone itself: Its target antigen remains unknown. The record has no base qualities; no much larger clone is one base away.

Results and caveats for the whole study, not just this receptor: Sharing across four donors was observed for around 5% of naive CD4, less than 4% of naive CD8, roughly 2.4% of memory CD4, and roughly 0.43% of memory CD8 clonotypes. Based on pairwise subsampling, the degree of clonotype sharing among donors was expected to be affected by sequencing depth. Higher generation probabilities were observed for clonotypes shared by all four sorted-subset donors than for non-shared clonotypes. Naive subsets generally had larger estimated clonotype richness than memory subsets did. The small number of donors limited the genetic and exposure-history diversity represented. Sampling was restricted to blood, and TCR repertoires in tissues likely differ from the TCR repertoires found in blood. Rarefaction of sorted-subset datasets indicated incomplete sequencing despite the large sequencing depth.

TCR CDR3 regions were amplified from genomic DNA by multiplex PCR using the deep immunoSEQ assay. For each cell subset, the extracted genomic DNA was distributed evenly across all wells of several immunoSEQ 96-well plates, and each plate served as one replicate. Each replicate PCR for sorted subsets received approximately 220 ng genomic DNA, equal to about 30,000 T cell genomes. Purified libraries were measured with a Qubit 3.0 fluorometer, size-checked on a Bioanalyzer 2100, and measured again with the KAPA Library Quantification kit. Each immunoSEQ 96-well plate was sequenced on its own single-read 150-cycle Illumina NextSeq 550 flow cell. In the source study's methods: Because the immunoSEQ output included only junctional sequences and no quality scores, the filtering could not be the same as the filtering used for full-length reads. To assign V/J genes and CDR3, sequences were annotated using PyIR, a Python wrapper for IgBLAST v1.9, with IMGT germline references. Reads with weak V/J assignments (E-value above 1e-6), missing CDR3, stop codons, out-of-frame junctions, or ambiguous translated residues were removed. V3J clonotypes were defined by identical inferred V gene, J gene, and CDR3 amino acid sequence. Percentage overlap between repertoires was computed as shared unique clonotypes divided by the size of the smaller repertoire. Richness of each repertoire was evaluated using RTK rarefaction, the Chao1 estimator, and Recon v2.1 estimates of unobserved clonotypes. For all TCRbeta clonotypes obtained by the gDNA method from a few donors, generation probabilities were computed with OLGA. The source is immuneACCESS, and TCRdb retained only in-frame sequences with V and J called. Part of the clones is not carried over; for the studies checked, unresolved V genes explain less than half of this, and the remainder is unexplained. V, J and clone size are those of that table, while D and trimming were read from the DNA. In all, the sample holds about 1.1 million clones, and 70% to 85% of those were seen once. The leading ten clones occupy roughly 0.82% of the sample.

The donors were healthy, HIV-negative adults with no recently reported acute infections or vaccinations. Every donor was a Caucasian adult residing in Nashville, Tennessee, USA. CD4+ T cells were enriched by magnetic negative selection, after which naive cells were positively selected on CD45RA and the negative fraction was taken as the memory subset. Blood was collected by leukapheresis, and PBMCs were isolated by Ficoll-Histopaque density gradient centrifugation and then cryopreserved in liquid nitrogen vapor phase. Purity and quantity of every magnetically sorted T cell population were checked by analytical flow cytometry. From each sorted fraction, genomic DNA was isolated and quantified by UV absorbance on a Nanodrop 2000c. CDR1 SGHRS and CDR2 YFSETQ are derived from the germline V gene. V loses 0 bases of germline sequence and J loses 1 base, and the interval between the two ends is 12 bases. Measured from the cysteine to the phenylalanine, the CDR3 is 16 residues long. Only CDR3 DNA remains: 48 bases, in frame from the first base.

The TCR sequence derives from a man aged 18 to 29 in good health. Some clones in this sample may be carry-over from other donors' samples. The sequence links TRBV5-1 to TRBJ2-3, and the D gene may be TRBD2, 5 bases matching. The sequenced material came from memory CD4+ T cells from PBMCs. Interpreted using the paper, the cell subset or site label stands for: CD45RA-negative fraction. Read as DNA, the sequence is TGCGCCAGCAGCTTGGCCCGGACTTCGGGCACAGATACGCAGTATTTT. It encodes CASSLARTSGTDTQYF.